Sequencing of this TCR beta chain was carried out in a study of vaccination effects on CD4 cells after COVID-19. Study summary: The participants, recipients of two vaccine doses, got either BNT162b2 or mRNA-1273.

After expansion with viral peptide pools in the ViraFEST assay, antigen-specific CD4+ T cells were sequenced. Isolation of CD4+ T cells took place after 10 days of culture. Absence of prior SARS-CoV-2 infection characterized the vaccine recipients, who showed negative nucleocapsid antibodies. Approximately 2 million PBMC were placed in each well, which was supplemented with roughly 10 IU/ml IL-2 and around 9.5 ug/ml peptides. Clones were read by immunoSEQ multiplex PCR, and TCRdb kept only the in-frame ones, dropping some. The sample records about 68,000 clones, 75% to 85% being singletons. V was clipped by 1 base and J by 0 bases, with 11 bases between them. The CDR3 covers 16 residues. Germline values: CDR1 SGHKS, CDR2 YYEKEE (reference sequence). Notes on this clone: The antigen remains unidentified.

Notes on the study in general: Late post-vaccination, clones induced by infection and those induced by vaccine underwent marked clonal contraction. In the study, convalescent patients were few, and early post-infection timepoints were absent.

The V gene is TRBV5-5, the J gene TRBJ2-1; D gene uncertain. The sequence derives from a human donor who received a COVID-19 vaccine. The specimen comprised CD4+ T cells from PBMCs cultured with SARS-CoV-2 spike peptides, sampled before COVID-19 vaccination. The chain's CDR3 is CASSLSQSSSYNEQFF. The CDR3 DNA is TGTGCCAGCAGCTTGTCTCAGTCGAGCTCCTACAATGAGCAGTTCTTC. The variable domain in full, with the rest retrieved from reference TRBV5-5 and TRBJ2-1, is DAGVTQSPTHLIKTRGQQVTLRCSPISGHKSVSWYQQVLGQGPQFIFQYYEKEERGRGNFPDRFSARQFPNYSSELNVNALLLGDSALYLCASSLSQSSSYNEQFFGPGTRLTVL.